One sample yielded the 27 T cell receptor beta chains listed below, sequenced in a study of beta chain features in type 1 diabetes. Study-wide results and caveats: In every one of the four CD4+ subsets, TCRB CDR3s were moderately but significantly shorter in Type 1 diabetes patients.

Sequencing targeted expressed TCRB transcripts, as all isolated RNA had been reverse transcribed. Only in-frame clones appear in the TCRdb table, and some are missing; sequencing was by immunoSEQ multiplex PCR. The sample holds about 370,000 clones, over 9% seen once. The antigens of these receptors remain unknown. Sequencing was performed on central memory CD4+ T cells from blood. These TCRs come from a man in his thirties or forties with type 1 diabetes.

The chain links TRBV6-5 to TRBJ1-5; weak D call: TRBD1 (5 bases). With 7 bases removed from V and 1 base from J, the gap between germline ends came to 8 bases. CDR1 MNHEY and CDR2 SVGAGI come from the germline V gene. The CDR3 has 13 amino acids. The CDR3 nucleotides read TGTGCCAGCACCGGGGGGAGCAATCAGCCCCAGCATTTT. The encoded protein is CASTGGSNQPQHF.

This clone was counted only a few times. The V call is TRBV7-2, the J call TRBJ2-2; tentative D call: TRBD2 (6 bases). Germline lookup yields CDR1 SGHTA and CDR2 FQGNSA. The CDR3 is made up of 16 amino acids. V lost 2 bases to trimming and J lost 0 bases, with 10 bases between them. CDR3 in DNA: TGTGCCAGCAGCTTATTTACGGGAGCGAACACCGGGGAGCTGTTTTTT. As protein: CASSLFTGANTGELFF.

The sample holds many counts of this clone. This sequence joins TRBV18 and TRBJ1-5; D is undetermined. V was pared by 3 bases and J by 9 bases, with 12 bases between. The V gene's germline CDR1 is KGHSH and CDR2 LQKENI. This CDR3 is 13 amino acids long. CDR3 loop: CASSPRGERPQHF. The CDR3 DNA reads as TGTGCCAGCTCACCTCGAGGTGAACGGCCCCAGCATTTT.

The V call is TRBV6-6, the J call TRBJ2-7, with TRBD2 matching over 12 bases. The CDR3 has 15 residues. The V and J ends lost 5 bases and 4 bases, in that order; junction bases with no gene match: 6. The germline V gene encodes CDR1 MNHNY and CDR2 SVGAGI (reference sequence). The DNA of the CDR3 is TGTGCCAGCAGTACGACTAGCGGGAGTGGTTACGAGCAGTACTTC. Its translation: CASSTTSGSGYEQYF.

This clone showed up just a few times. The V and J genes are TRBV2 and TRBJ1-5; D uncertain. The CDR3 totals 15 residues. The V gene lost 4 bases and the J gene lost 5 bases, with 15 bases spanning the gap. The germline CDR1 and CDR2 sequences are SNHLY and FYNNEI. CDR3: CASSAGVGSYQPQHF. The CDR3 region has the DNA TGTGCCAGCAGTGCGGGCGTCGGCTCTTATCAGCCCCAGCATTTT.

The table lists this clone with a few counts. The CDR3, as DNA: TGTGCCAGCAGTGCAACTAGCGTCACCACAGATACGCAGTATTTT. Its translation: CASSATSVTTDTQYF. The chain uses TRBV6-5 and TRBJ2-3, with 7 bases matching TRBD2. V trimming: 5 bases; J trimming: 2 bases; junction bases outside the gene matches: 7. There are 15 residues in the CDR3. Germline V gives CDR1 MNHEY, CDR2 SVGAGI.

The chain recombines TRBV7-9 with TRBJ2-5, with D perhaps matching TRBD1 (6 bases). Germline V gene lookup returns CDR1 SEHNR and CDR2 FQNEAQ (reference sequence). Trimming left V 6 bases short and J 3 bases short, with 8 bases between. CDR3 length: 12 amino acids. The CDR3, as DNA: TGTGCCAGCAGACGGACAGAAGAGACCCAGTACTTC. Encoded protein: CASRRTEETQYF.

The chain joins TRBV7-2 to TRBJ2-1; possibly TRBD2 for D (7 bases). The germline CDR1 and CDR2 sequences are SGHTA and FQGNSA. This CDR3 region has 13 residues. V lost 5 bases to trimming and J lost 12 bases, with 17 bases between them. As DNA, the CDR3 is TGTGCCAGCAGCCTAGGGACACGCGGGGGGCAGTTCTTC. Translated, it gives CASSLGTRGGQFF.

The chain is built from TRBV27 and TRBJ2-1; 8 bases map to TRBD2. This CDR3 has 18 residues. V lost 2 bases to trimming and J lost 5 bases; unmatched junction nucleotides: 14. Germline V gene lookup returns CDR1 MNHEY and CDR2 SMNVEV (reference sequence). Here the CDR3 DNA reads TGTGCCAGCAGTTTAGAGGGTTTGAGGCTAGCGGGCAACAATGAGCAGTTCTTC. Protein: CASSLEGLRLAGNNEQFF.

The chain is built from TRBV30 and TRBJ2-5, with 7 bases fitting TRBD1. CDR3 length: 16 amino acids. V was clipped by 2 bases and J by 2 bases; unmatched bases: 11. The germline CDR1 and CDR2 sequences are GTSNPN and SVGIG (reference sequence). This CDR3 is CAWSLRPGQIQETQYF. CDR3 nucleotides: TGTGCCTGGAGTCTTAGACCGGGACAGATACAAGAGACCCAGTACTTC.

CDR3 sequence reads: CASSPAGQSRGYGYTF. The CDR3 DNA follows: TGCGCCAGCAGCCCGGCCGGACAGTCTCGTGGCTATGGCTACACCTTC. The chain couples TRBV5-1 to TRBJ1-2; the D gene is possibly TRBD1 (6 bases). Trimming removed 4 bases at V and 4 bases at J, with 20 bases between. Germline lookup yields CDR1 SGHRS and CDR2 YFSETQ. The CDR3 is 16 residues long. The complete variable domain, with remaining parts taken from reference TRBV5-1 and TRBJ1-2, reads KAGVTQTPRYLIKTRGQQVTLSCSPISGHRSVSWYQQTPGQGLQFLFEYFSETQRNKGNFPGRFSGRQFSNSRSEMNVSTLELGDSALYLCASSPAGQSRGYGYTFGSGTRLTVV.

J is TRBJ1-5 and V is TRBV29-1; D might be TRBD1 (6 bases). The CDR3 is 12 amino acids. Looked up from germline, CDR1 is SQVTM and CDR2 is ANQGSEA. Trimming stripped 6 bases from V and 4 bases from J, with 10 bases between. In DNA form, the CDR3 reads TGCAGCGTGGGGACAAATAATCAGCCCCAGCATTTT. Its protein is CSVGTNNQPQHF.

This clone was seen repeatedly, ten times or more. The gene calls are TRBV7-3 and TRBJ1-2; TRBD1 aligns across 7 bases. Germline V CDR1 and CDR2: SGHTA, FQGTGA. CDR3 length equals 15 residues. V shed 1 base and J 4 bases; nucleotides not matched to a gene: 6. The chain's CDR3 is CASSLNSGDSYGYTF. The CDR3 nucleotides are TGTGCCAGCAGCTTAAATTCCGGGGACAGCTATGGCTACACCTTC. Full variable domain (missing parts from reference TRBV7-3 and TRBJ1-2): GAGVSQTPSNKVTEKGKYVELRCDPISGHTALYWYRQSLGQGPEFLIYFQGTGAADDSGLPNDRFFAVRPEGSVSTLKIQRTERGDSAVYLCASSLNSGDSYGYTFGSGTRLTVV.

This clone was counted a few times. The chain joins TRBV2 to TRBJ1-4; no firm D call. The CDR3 length is 14 residues. The V end lost 4 bases, the J end lost 0 bases, and 6 bases lay between the germline ends. Per germline, CDR1 SNHLY and CDR2 FYNNEI. The CDR3 sequence: CASSATATNEKLFF. The CDR3 DNA sequence: TGTGCCAGCAGTGCGACTGCAACTAATGAAAAACTGTTTTTT.

This clone was seen a handful of times. CDR3 sequence reads: CASSLVASGGYEQYF. The CDR3 DNA follows: TGTGCCAGCAGCTTAGTGGCTAGCGGAGGCTACGAGCAGTACTTC. The chain employs TRBV11-2 and TRBJ2-7; TRBD2 agrees at 7 bases. V was clipped by 1 base and J by 3 bases; unmatched bases: 6. Germline CDR1 reads SGHAT; CDR2 reads FQNNGV. The length of the CDR3 is 15 residues.

In this sample, this clone turned up a few times. The chain joins TRBV28 to TRBJ2-1; D is perhaps TRBD2 (6 bases). The CDR3 runs to 14 residues. Germline CDR1 is MDHEN and CDR2 is SYDVKM. Trimming left V 10 bases short and J 4 bases short, with 17 bases between. In nucleotides, the CDR3 is TGTGCCACACTAAACGTGGAGGGTTACAATGAGCAGTTCTTC. It translates to CATLNVEGYNEQFF.

This clone has only a few counts. This rearrangement joins TRBV6-1 to TRBJ1-2; a weak D match, TRBD1 (5 bases). Germline V gives CDR1 MNHNS, CDR2 SASEGT. Between the trimmed V and J ends, which lost 1 base and 4 bases, there was a span of 10 bases. This CDR3 is built from 14 residues. CDR3 residues: CASSEGGRSYGYTF. In DNA, the CDR3 is TGTGCCAGCAGTGAAGGGGGCAGGAGCTATGGCTACACCTTC.

This clone was detected only a few times. This chain links TRBV7-9 with TRBJ1-1, with TRBD1 identical over 7 bases. The V and J ends lost 1 base and 4 bases, in that order; junction bases with no gene match: 6. Per the germline V gene, CDR1 is SEHNR and CDR2 is FQNEAQ (reference sequence). The CDR3 length is 15 residues. CDR3 residues: CASSLGARGATEAFF. The CDR3 DNA reads as TGTGCCAGCAGCTTAGGTGCCAGGGGGGCCACTGAAGCTTTCTTT.

This clone was seen many times. Relative to the germline gene, one junction end is altered; a read error may explain this. The V gene is TRBV6-6, the J gene TRBJ1-5, with a weak D call TRBD1 (6 bases). From germline, CDR1 is MNHNY and CDR2 SVGAGI (reference sequence). CDR3 length: 15 residues. For the CDR3, the DNA is TGTGCCATCAGTGAGTCCTTTCCTCAGGGGCAGCCCCAGCATTTT. Translating it yields CAISESFPQGQPQHF.

The gene calls are TRBV5-1 and TRBJ2-3, with TRBD2 matching over 14 bases. V shed 4 bases and J 4 bases; nucleotides not matched to a gene: 11. The CDR3 covers 18 residues. Germline CDR1 reads SGHRS; CDR2 reads YFSETQ. The DNA for the CDR3 is TGCGCCAGCAGCCAGGGGACTAGCGGGAGCTCTTTCGCAGATACGCAGTATTTT. It codes for CASSQGTSGSSFADTQYF.

This clone was counted only a few times. V is TRBV6-6 and J is TRBJ2-7; D is unresolved. This CDR3 contains 13 residues. Trimming shortened V by 4 bases and J by 2 bases, and 9 bases separated the two germline ends. Germline CDR1 MNHNY, CDR2 SVGAGI (reference sequence). CDR3 in DNA: TGTGCCAGCAGTTTGGAGAGTACCTACGAGCAGTACTTC. Its translation: CASSLESTYEQYF.

J is TRBJ2-7 and V is TRBV11-1; TRBD2 agrees at 11 bases. This CDR3 has 16 residues. Germline CDR1 reads SGHAT; CDR2 reads FQDESV (reference sequence). The trim removed 4 bases at V and 2 bases at J, leaving 7 bases unmatched. In DNA, the CDR3 is TGTGCCAGCAGCTCTACTAGCGGGAGTATAGCCTACGAGCAGTACTTC. This codes for CASSSTSGSIAYEQYF.

This clone turned up a few times. V usage is TRBV28 and J usage is TRBJ2-1; either TRBD1 or TRBD2 may fit D (5 bases each). The CDR3 has 15 amino acids. Germline CDR1 reads MDHEN; CDR2 reads SYDVKM. V dropped 0 bases and J dropped 13 bases, with 19 bases sitting between them. This chain's CDR3 is CASSLWGEGQWGQFF. Written as DNA, the CDR3 is TGTGCCAGCAGTTTATGGGGGGAAGGGCAGTGGGGCCAGTTCTTC.

In its sample, this clone was seen a few times. The chain couples TRBV6-6 to TRBJ1-3, with a tentative D call TRBD1 (5 bases). V lost 0 bases and J 0 bases, leaving 9 bases between the germline ends. The length of the CDR3 is 16 residues. Germline values: CDR1 MNHNY, CDR2 SVGAGI (reference sequence). Here the CDR3 DNA reads TGTGCCAGCAGTTACTCCGGGGCTCTCTCTGGAAACACCATATATTTT. Protein product: CASSYSGALSGNTIYF.

V usage is TRBV14 and J usage is TRBJ2-3; D might be TRBD2 (5 bases). V was cut by 5 bases and J by 0 bases, with 12 bases left in between. Germline V gives CDR1 SGHDN, CDR2 FVKESK. The CDR3 contains 15 residues. CDR3 in amino acids: CASSLVGGSTDTQYF. The CDR3 coding sequence is TGTGCCAGCAGCTTGGTTGGCGGGAGCACAGATACGCAGTATTTT.

About this clone: A far larger clone lies a single base away; this is likely a read error. This CDR3 reads CASSLRLYGYTF. CDR3 coding DNA: TGTGCCAGCAGCTTACGCCTCTATGGCTACACCTTC. The chain recombines TRBV11-2 with TRBJ1-2; D not certain. V lost 2 bases, J lost 4 bases, and 5 bases lay in between. CDR1 and CDR2 from the germline V gene are SGHAT and FQNNGV. This CDR3 is built from 12 residues.

This chain uses TRBV6-5 with TRBJ2-1, with 7 bases aligning to TRBD2. The length of the CDR3 is 15 residues. The ends lost 5 bases at V and 1 base at J; junction bases unmatched: 5. The germline CDR1 and CDR2 sequences are MNHEY and SVGAGI. The CDR3 loop reads CASSLSGMSYNEQFF. The CDR3 DNA reads TGTGCCAGCAGTCTGAGCGGGATGTCCTACAATGAGCAGTTCTTC.